A single sample gave rise to the 9 T cell receptor beta chains below, sequenced in a study of graft-versus-host responses after intestinal transplantation. Repertoires were generated with immunoSEQ multiplex PCR, while TCRdb's copy carries only in-frame clones and drops some. The sample has more than 9,500 clones, more than 70% seen once. This sample comprised PBMCs, obtained around 500 days after intestinal transplant. The receptors derive from a human patient who received an intestinal transplant, so some T cells may come from the graft donor.

The chain recombines TRBV5-1 with TRBJ1-2; D perhaps matches TRBD1 (6 bases). Per the germline V gene, CDR1 is SGHRS and CDR2 is YFSETQ. The CDR3 covers 15 residues. Trimming cost V 0 bases and J 4 bases, with 13 bases left between them. CDR3 nucleotide sequence: TGCGCCAGCAGCTTGGAACAGGGAGGACGCTATGGCTACACCTTC. Encoded protein: CASSLEQGGRYGYTF.

Points on this clone: An end of the junction differs from the germline gene, which may be a read error. This CDR3 is also generated by other DNA sequences in the sample. The chain recombines TRBV7-7 with TRBJ2-5; TRBD2 agrees at 16 bases. Germline values: CDR1 SSHAT, CDR2 FNYEAQ (reference sequence). CDR3 size: 17 residues. CDR3 DNA sequence: TGTGCTAGCAGCCCGGGACTAGCGGGAGGGCAAGAGGAGACCCAGTACTTC. It yields the protein CASSPGLAGGQEETQYF.

The CDR3 reads CASGRTGSRYGYTF. Here the CDR3 DNA reads TGTGCCAGCGGACGGACAGGGAGCAGATATGGCTACACCTTC. The rearrangement links TRBV6-5 to TRBJ1-2; 8 bases line up with TRBD1. This CDR3 is 14 amino acids long. V shed 8 bases and J 5 bases; nucleotides not matched to a gene: 10. Germline V gene sequence: CDR1 MNHEY, CDR2 SVGAGI.

This rearrangement joins TRBV28 to TRBJ1-1; unclear D gene. The CDR3 extends over 13 amino acids. Between the trimmed V and J ends, which lost 1 base and 7 bases, there was a span of 10 bases. The germline V gene encodes CDR1 MDHEN and CDR2 SYDVKM. The CDR3 DNA is TGTGCCAGCAGTTTATCCAAAGTCGGTGAAGCTTTCTTT. Translated: CASSLSKVGEAFF.

This clone was detected once. V gene TRBV19 combines with J gene TRBJ2-1, with D unclear. CDR3 size: 11 residues. The V end lost 10 bases, the J end lost 9 bases, and 13 bases lay between the germline ends. Per germline, CDR1 LNHDA and CDR2 SQIVND (reference sequence). The DNA of the CDR3 is TGTGCCACGCACTTCTCGGGTGAGCAGTTCTTC. This codes for CATHFSGEQFF.

The chain carries TRBV5-6 and TRBJ2-3; D possibly corresponds to TRBD2 (6 bases). V lost 4 bases to trimming and J lost 2 bases, with 14 bases between them. The CDR3 length is 15 residues. Germline loops: CDR1 SGHDT, CDR2 YYEEEE. Here the CDR3 DNA reads TGTGCCAGCAGCCTGTGGGCGGGATACACAGATACGCAGTATTTT. It yields the protein CASSLWAGYTDTQYF.

The chain couples TRBV10-1 to TRBJ2-1, with D tentatively TRBD1 or TRBD2 (5 bases each). The CDR3 length is 15 residues. Looked up from germline, CDR1 is WNHNN and CDR2 is SYGVQD (reference sequence). Trimming cost V 4 bases and J 0 bases, with 10 bases left between them. CDR3 in amino acids: CASSVAGSSYNEQFF. CDR3 coding DNA: TGCGCCAGCAGTGTCGCAGGGAGCTCCTACAATGAGCAGTTCTTC.

The chain is built from TRBV19 and TRBJ1-1; D perhaps matches TRBD1 (6 bases). The CDR3 has 15 residues. Trimming stripped 7 bases from V and 1 base from J, with 16 bases between. Per the germline V gene, CDR1 is LNHDA and CDR2 is SQIVND (reference sequence). The CDR3 DNA follows: TGTGCCAGTATTCTCCACAGACAGGAGAACACTGAAGCTTTCTTT. Encoded protein: CASILHRQENTEAFF.

This clone turned up a few times. This chain joins TRBV19 and TRBJ2-6; D perhaps matches TRBD1 (6 bases). CDR3 size: 16 residues. V was trimmed by 4 bases and J by 2 bases, leaving 12 bases between them. Per the germline V gene, CDR1 is LNHDA and CDR2 is SQIVND (reference sequence). The CDR3 DNA follows: TGTGCCAGTAGTAGGAACAGGGTAACTGGGGCCAACGTCCTGACTTTC. Its protein is CASSRNRVTGANVLTF.